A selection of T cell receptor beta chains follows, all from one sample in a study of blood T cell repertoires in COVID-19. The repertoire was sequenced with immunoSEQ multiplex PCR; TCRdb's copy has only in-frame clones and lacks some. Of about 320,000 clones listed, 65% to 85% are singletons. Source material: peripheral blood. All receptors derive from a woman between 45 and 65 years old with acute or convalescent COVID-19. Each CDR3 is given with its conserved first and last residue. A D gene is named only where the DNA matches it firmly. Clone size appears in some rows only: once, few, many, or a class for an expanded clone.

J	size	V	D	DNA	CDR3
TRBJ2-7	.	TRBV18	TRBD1	TGTGCCAGCTCTCTGTCGACAGGGCTCGAGCAGTACTTC	CASSLSTGLEQYF
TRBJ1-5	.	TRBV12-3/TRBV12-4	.	TGTGCCAGCGGGGGGTATAGCAATCAGCCCCAGCATTTT	CASGGYSNQPQHF
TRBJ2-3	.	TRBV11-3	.	TGTGCCAGCAGCTTGCGGGCGGGAGATACGCAGTATTTT	CASSLRAGDTQYF
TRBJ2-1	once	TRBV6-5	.	TGTGCCAGCAGTTACTTGGGGGCAAGGTCCAATGAGCAGTTCTTC	CASSYLGARSNEQFF
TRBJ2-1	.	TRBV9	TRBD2	TGTGCCAGCAGCGTGAGCGGGACCTACAATGAGCAGTTCTTC	CASSVSGTYNEQFF
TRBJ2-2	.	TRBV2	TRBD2	TGTGCCAGCAGCCCGTCGGGACTAGCGGGAGTAGCAGGGGAGCTGTTTTTT	CASSPSGLAGVAGELFF
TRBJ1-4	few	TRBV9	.	TGTGCCAGCAGCTTCTCTACTTCGGGGGAAAAACTGTTTTTT	CASSFSTSGEKLFF
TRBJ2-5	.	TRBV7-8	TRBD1	TGTGCCAGCAGCTGGGCCGGGACAGGGGTCGAGGAGACCCAGTACTTC	CASSWAGTGVEETQYF
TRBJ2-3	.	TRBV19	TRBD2	TGTGCCAGTAGCCGGGGCTCTAGCGGGAGGGGAGATACGCAGTATTTT	CASSRGSSGRGDTQYF
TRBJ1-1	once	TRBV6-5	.	TGTGCCAGCAGTTACTCCCTTGGGGGCGAAGCTTTCTTT	CASSYSLGGEAFF